This TCR beta chain was profiled in a study of CD8+CD57+ T cells in acquired aplastic anemia. Across the study: The mean DNA yield obtained from sorted CD4+ and CD8+ cells came to 3.2 ug.

General study findings and limits: Comparison of patients with controls identified about 27 shared CD8+ CDR3 sequences.

Using genomic DNA as the template, TCR beta VDJ and CDR3 profiling was carried out. From the reads, TCRdb called clonotypes with MiXCR, one entry per CDR3 protein. The sample records more than 150,000 distinct CDR3 sequences, 45% to 60% being singletons. Those patients picked for sequencing had displayed CD8+CD57+ cell expansion on flow cytometry. Regarding this clonotype: Its antigen is as yet unknown.

Input material: sorted CD4+, CD8+, or CD8+CD57+ T cells (not recorded which) from PBMCs. This TCR came from a human donor with aplastic anemia.

The CDR3 DNA is TGCAGTGCTAGAGACGGCTACTCACCCCTCCACTTT. It yields the protein CSARDGYSPLHF. The V and J genes are TRBV20-1 and TRBJ1-6; the D is unclear. The CDR3 has 12 amino acids. The germline V and J ends were trimmed by 0 bases and 10 bases, with 7 bases remaining between them. Germline V gene lookup returns CDR1 DFQATT and CDR2 SNEGSKA (reference sequence).